This T cell receptor beta chain was retrieved from a study of T cells after yellow fever vaccination. Concerning this clonotype: Antigen: not known.

The junction had 10 bases not matched to a gene; V was cut back by 5 bases and J by 4 bases. Germline CDR1 reads MNHEY; CDR2 reads SVGEGT. This CDR3 region has 16 residues. Study observations and caveats: Boosting was followed by the reappearance of most primary-vaccination clones (less than 98% CD4, about 88% CD8).

Using its own MiXCR run on the 5' RACE reads, TCRdb lists one record per CDR3 protein. This table has about 580,000 distinct CDR3 sequences, roughly 17% appearing once. This chain joins TRBV6-2 or TRBV6-3 and TRBJ2-1, with 8 bases fitting TRBD2. This receptor was obtained from a man younger than 35 who received the YFV17D yellow fever vaccine. The specimen comprised PBMCs, sampled less than 6 days after the first yellow fever vaccination. DNA of the CDR3: TGTGCCAGCAGTCCGGCAGGGACTAGAATTTACAATGAGCAGTTCTTC. Residues: CASSPAGTRIYNEQFF.